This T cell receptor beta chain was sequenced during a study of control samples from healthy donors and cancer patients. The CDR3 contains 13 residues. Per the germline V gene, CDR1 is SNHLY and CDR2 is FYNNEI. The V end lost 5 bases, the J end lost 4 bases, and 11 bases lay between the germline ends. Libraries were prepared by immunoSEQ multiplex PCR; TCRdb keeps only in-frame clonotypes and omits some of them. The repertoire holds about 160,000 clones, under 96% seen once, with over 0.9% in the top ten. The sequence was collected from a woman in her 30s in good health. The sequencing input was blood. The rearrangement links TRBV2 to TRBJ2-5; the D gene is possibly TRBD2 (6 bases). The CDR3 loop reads CASSRGLAETQYF. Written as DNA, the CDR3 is TGTGCCAGCAGTCGGGGGTTGGCAGAGACCCAGTACTTC.